This TCR beta chain was identified in a study of Graves' ophthalmopathy and Graves' hyperthyroidism. The sequenced template was RNA, covering the TCR beta CDR3 region. Following a first-round RT-PCR that used HTBI primers, a second-round multiplex PCR was carried out. TCRdb itself ran the multiplex PCR reads through MiXCR, one entry per CDR3 protein. This sample yields about 210,000 distinct CDR3 sequences, of which approximately 29% are seen a single time; 8.5% to 9.5% belongs to the top ten. V shed 5 bases and J shed 4 bases, with 14 bases lying between them. Germline V gene data show CDR1 as MDHEN and CDR2 as SYDVKM. The CDR3 is 14 amino acids.

The V and J genes are TRBV28 and TRBJ1-2, with a weak D call TRBD1 (5 bases). The TCR was taken from a man over 45 with Graves' ophthalmopathy. The sample was peripheral blood. CDR3 bases: TGTGCCAGCAGTCCATCCAACAGGATCTATGGCTACACCTTC. This gives the protein CASSPSNRIYGYTF.